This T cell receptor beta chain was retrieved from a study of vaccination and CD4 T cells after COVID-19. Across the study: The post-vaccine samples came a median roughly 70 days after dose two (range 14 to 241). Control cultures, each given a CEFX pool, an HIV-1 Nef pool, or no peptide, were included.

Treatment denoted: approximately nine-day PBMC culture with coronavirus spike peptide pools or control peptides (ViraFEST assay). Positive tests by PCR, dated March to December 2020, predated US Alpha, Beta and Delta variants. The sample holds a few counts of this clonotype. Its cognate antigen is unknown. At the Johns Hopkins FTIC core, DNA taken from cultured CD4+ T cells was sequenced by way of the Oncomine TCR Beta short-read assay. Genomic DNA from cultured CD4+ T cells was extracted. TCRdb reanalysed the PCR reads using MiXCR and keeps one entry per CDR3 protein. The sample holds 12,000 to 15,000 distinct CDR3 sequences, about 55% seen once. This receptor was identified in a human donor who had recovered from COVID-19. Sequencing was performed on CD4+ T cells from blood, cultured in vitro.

CDR3 residues: CASSKPGGRGDTEAFF. The CDR3 nucleotides are TGTGCCAGCAGCAAACCCGGAGGAAGGGGGGACACTGAAGCTTTCTTT. V and J are TRBV5-4 and TRBJ1-1; D may be TRBD1 (6 bases). Germline values: CDR1 SGHNT, CDR2 YYREEE (reference sequence). V was pared by 4 bases and J by 3 bases, with 19 bases between. The CDR3 covers 16 residues.